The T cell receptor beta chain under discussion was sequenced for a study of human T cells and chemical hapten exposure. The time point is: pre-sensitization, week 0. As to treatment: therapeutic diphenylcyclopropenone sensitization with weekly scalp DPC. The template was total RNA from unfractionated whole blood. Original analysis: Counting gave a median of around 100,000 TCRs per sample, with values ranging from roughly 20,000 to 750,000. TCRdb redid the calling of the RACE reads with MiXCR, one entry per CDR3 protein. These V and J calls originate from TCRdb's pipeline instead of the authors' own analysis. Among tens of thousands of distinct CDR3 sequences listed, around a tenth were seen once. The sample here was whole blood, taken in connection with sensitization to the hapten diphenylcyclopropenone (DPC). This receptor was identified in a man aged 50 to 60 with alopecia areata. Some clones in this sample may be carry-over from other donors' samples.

DNA for the CDR3: TGTGCCAGCAGTGGGGACGGATATGGCTACACCTTC. Its translation: CASSGDGYGYTF. The chain joins TRBV2 to TRBJ1-2, with D perhaps matching TRBD1 (5 bases). Germline CDR1 is SNHLY and CDR2 is FYNNEI. The CDR3 covers 12 residues. V was trimmed by 4 bases and J by 5 bases, leaving 8 bases between them.